This TCR beta chain was recovered during a study of T-cell memory formation after mild COVID-19. Study observations and caveats: Researchers report contracting CD4+ clones mostly in CM and EM, with CD8+ clones in EMRA.

TCRdb recomputed calls from the 5' RACE reads with MiXCR, one row per CDR3 protein. The table shows roughly 86,000 distinct CDR3 sequences, with over 13% occurring only once. Trimming took 4 bases from V and 1 from J, leaving 12 bases between them. The CDR3 length is 16 residues. Looked up from germline, CDR1 is KGHDR and CDR2 is SFDVKD. This clonotype was detected a few times. Its antigen is unidentified. The specimen sequenced was PBMCs or a T cell subset sorted from them (not recorded which). V gene TRBV24-1 combines with J gene TRBJ2-2; possibly TRBD1 for D (5 bases). This clonotype was sampled from a man aged 18 to 29 who had mild COVID-19 (a few samples of this study predate the infection). Cell type and time point are not known. The CDR3 is CATSDPTTGNTGELFF. In DNA, the CDR3 is TGTGCCACCAGTGACCCTACTACAGGGAACACCGGGGAGCTGTTTTTT.